The T cell receptor (beta chain) described here comes from a study of PD-1 blockade in classical Hodgkin lymphoma. Regarding the study as a whole: Reported baseline diversity: healthy donors highest, relapsed/refractory patients lowest. Nivolumab initiated under 1 year post-ASCT led to patient exclusion. CD4+ TCR diversity, unlike CD8+, climbed significantly by C4D1. Lower baseline TCR diversity marked trial partial responders and progressors.

The CDR3 is 14 residues long. V lost 8 bases and J lost 2, with 14 bases in between. Looked up from germline, CDR1 is ENHRY and CDR2 is SYGVKD. Profiling relied on immunoSEQ multiplex PCR, and the TCRdb table lists in-frame clones only, not all of them. The sample holds 35,000 or so clones; 60% to 80% are singletons and the top ten take over 12%. Relapse was seen in all patients after autologous stem cell transplantation, and brentuximab vedotin exposure was variable. On this clone itself: The target antigen is unknown.

V gene TRBV10-3 combines with J gene TRBJ2-3; the D gene is possibly TRBD1 (5 bases). This clonotype was obtained from a human donor with classical Hodgkin lymphoma. The material sequenced was peripheral blood mononuclear cells (PBMCs), taken before the second cycle of nivolumab. CDR3 protein: CAIRGAFVTDTQYF. The CDR3, as DNA: TGTGCCATCCGTGGGGCCTTCGTCACAGATACGCAGTATTTT.